The T cell receptor beta chain described here comes from a study of blood T cell repertoires in COVID-19. Turning to the study itself: The United States, Italy and Spain supplied acute and convalescent COVID-19 samples. Sources were T cells, B-cell-depleted T cells, or PBMCs; the material itself was cDNA or gDNA.

This CDR3 region has 12 residues. The germline gives CDR1 SQVTM, CDR2 ANQGSEA. V shed 7 bases, J shed 6 bases, and the junction held 2 bases outside the gene matches. Assay: immunoSEQ multiplex PCR; the TCRdb copy retains only in-frame clones and omits some. The sample consists of some 130,000 clones, approximately 78% of them appearing once. The specimen was peripheral blood. The J gene is TRBJ1-4, the V gene TRBV29-1, with 10 bases that match TRBD1. The source of this sequence is a man in his 60s who had recovered from COVID-19. CDR3 nucleotides: TGCAGCGGACAGGGGGCGGATGAAAAACTGTTTTTT. It is translated as CSGQGADEKLFF.